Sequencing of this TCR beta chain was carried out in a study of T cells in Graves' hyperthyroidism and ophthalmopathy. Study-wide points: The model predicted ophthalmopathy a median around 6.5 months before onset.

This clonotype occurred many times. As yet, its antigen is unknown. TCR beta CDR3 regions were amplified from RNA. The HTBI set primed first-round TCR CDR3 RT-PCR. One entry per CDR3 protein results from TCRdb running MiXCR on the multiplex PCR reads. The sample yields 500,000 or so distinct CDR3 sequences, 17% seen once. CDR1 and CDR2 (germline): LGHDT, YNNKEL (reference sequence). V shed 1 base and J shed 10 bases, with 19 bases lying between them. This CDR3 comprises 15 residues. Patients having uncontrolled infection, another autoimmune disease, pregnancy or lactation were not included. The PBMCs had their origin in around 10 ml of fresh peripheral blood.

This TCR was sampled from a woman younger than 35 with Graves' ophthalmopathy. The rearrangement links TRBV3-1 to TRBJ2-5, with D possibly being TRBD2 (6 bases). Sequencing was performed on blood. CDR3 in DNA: TGTGCCAGCAGCCAAGCCGTCTCGCGGGACCGGAACCAGTACTTC. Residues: CASSQAVSRDRNQYF.